A selection of T cell receptor beta chains follows, all from one sample in a study of CDR3 diversity in severe acne. In TCRdb, the PCR reads were re-called with MiXCR into one record per CDR3 protein. The sample consists of about 84,000 distinct CDR3 sequences, under 60% of them appearing once. Sequences were obtained from blood. The receptor set was obtained from a male donor in good health, without acne. Both conserved end residues are part of each CDR3. A D gene is named only where the DNA matches it firmly. Only some rows state a clone size, as once, few, many or a class for expanded clones.

clone_size d_call j_call cdr3_length v_call cdr3_nt cdr3_aa
NA TRBD1 TRBJ2-1 16 TRBV24-1 TGCGCCACCAGTGAGCCCGGGACAGGGAAGTACAATGAGCAGTCCTTC CATSEPGTGKYNEQSF
medium-sized NA TRBJ2-5 11 TRBV20-1 TGCAGTGCTAACAGGGAGGAGACCCAGTACTTC CSANREETQYF
NA NA TRBJ1-5 13 TRBV30 TGTGCCTGGAGTGTACTCAGTTATCAGCCCCAGCATTTT CAWSVLSYQPQHF
medium-sized NA TRBJ1-6 14 TRBV20-1 TGCAGCCTAGATATGCCCGGGGGAAATTCACCCCTCCACTTT CSLDMPGGNSPLHF
many NA TRBJ1-1 15 TRBV12-5 TGTGCTAGTGGTTTGGGTAGCACAGTGAACACTGAAGCTTTCTTT CASGLGSTVNTEAFF
few NA TRBJ2-7 14 TRBV20-1 TGCAGTGCTCCTCCTCTCGGTCGCTCCTACGAGCAGTACTTC CSAPPLGRSYEQYF
NA TRBD2 TRBJ2-3 15 TRBV20-1 TGCAGTGCTAGAATTACTAGCGGGAGGACAGATACGCAGTATTTT CSARITSGRTDTQYF
many TRBD2 TRBJ2-7 15 TRBV4-2 TGTGCCAGCAGCCAAAGACTAGCGGGGTTGAGAGAGCAGTACTTC CASSQRLAGLREQYF
few TRBD1 TRBJ1-5 14 TRBV10-3 TGTGCCATCAGTGAGTCGACAGGGGATCAGCCCCAGCATTTT CAISESTGDQPQHF
NA TRBD2 TRBJ2-6 17 TRBV11-2 TGTGCCAGCAGCTCTCCAGGCGGGGGCTCTGGGGCCAACGTCCTGACTTTC CASSSPGGGSGANVLTF
NA NA TRBJ1-1 15 TRBV10-3 TGTGCCATTCGGCAGGGGACAAGTCTGAACACTGAAGCTTTCTTT CAIRQGTSLNTEAFF
NA TRBD1 TRBJ1-2 12 TRBV6-5 TGTGCCAGCAGTGGGCCCCCAGGGGGCTACGCCTTC CASSGPPGGYAF
NA TRBD2 TRBJ2-5 16 TRBV9 TGTGCCAGCAGCGTCATAGCGGGGGGAAACCAAGAGACCCAGTACTTC CASSVIAGGNQETQYF
few NA TRBJ1-1 13 TRBV19 TGTGCCAGTAGCACAGTGGCCACCACTGAAGCTTTCTTT CASSTVATTEAFF
many NA TRBJ2-7 13 TRBV4-2 TGTGCCAGCAGCCAAGATATCGGGGAGGAGCAGTACTTC CASSQDIGEEQYF
NA NA TRBJ2-7 14 TRBV24-1 TGTGCCACCAGTGACCCCGGGACCATCTCCGAGCAGTACTTC CATSDPGTISEQYF
NA TRBD1 TRBJ1-5 15 TRBV12-3/TRBV12-4 TGTGCCAGCAGCGTTGGGACAGGGGGCAATCAGCCCCAGCATTTT CASSVGTGGNQPQHF
medium-sized NA TRBJ1-6 15 TRBV6-5 TGTGCCAGCAGTCCCATTGAGGGGGGAGGGTCACCCCTCCACTTT CASSPIEGGGSPLHF
NA TRBD2 TRBJ2-7 19 TRBV15 TGTGCCACCAGCAGATCGGCCGGGGGAGGGCCCTCGGCGAACTACGAGCAGTACTTC CATSRSAGGGPSANYEQYF
NA NA TRBJ1-1 15 TRBV27 TGTGCCAGCAGTTTACTTGGTGCAGTGGGCACTGAAGCTTTCTTT CASSLLGAVGTEAFF
NA NA TRBJ2-2 12 TRBV6-5 TGTGCCAGCAGTTTGCTGACCGGGGAGCTGTTTTTT CASSLLTGELFF
NA NA TRBJ1-1 15 TRBV6-1 TGTGCCAGCAGTCCCGGGACGGGGGTTTATGCTGAAGCTTTCTTT CASSPGTGVYAEAFF
many TRBD1 TRBJ1-6 16 TRBV25-1 TGTGCCAGCAGTCGTAACACCGGGACAGGGAATTCACCCCTCCACTTT CASSRNTGTGNSPLHF
NA TRBD1 TRBJ1-2 17 TRBV9 TGTGCCAGCAGCTCCCAGACAGGGTGGCAGGCTAACTATGGCTACACCTTC CASSSQTGWQANYGYTF
few NA TRBJ1-2 11 TRBV12-3/TRBV12-4 TGTGCCAGCAGTTTGGAGGTTGGCTACACCTTC CASSLEVGYTF
many TRBD2 TRBJ2-7 15 TRBV7-8 TGTGCCAGCAGCCCAGTAGCGGGAGAGACCTACGAGCAGTACTTC CASSPVAGETYEQYF
many NA TRBJ2-2 13 TRBV20-1 TGCAGTGCTAGCGGGATGACATCCGGGGAGCTGTTTTTT CSASGMTSGELFF
many NA TRBJ2-7 14 TRBV2 TGTGCCAGCAGCCTAGAAGCCCGGGAGAGTGAGCAGTACTTC CASSLEARESEQYF
NA NA TRBJ1-3 13 TRBV6-1 TGTGCCAGCAGTGAAACAGGGAGAAACACCATATATTTT CASSETGRNTIYF
few NA TRBJ1-3 13 TRBV29-1 TGCAGCGTCGAGGACGAGGCTGGAAACACCATATATTTT CSVEDEAGNTIYF
NA TRBD1 TRBJ2-7 14 TRBV6-1 TGTGCCAGCAGTGTCCGGGACAGGGGTGACGAGCAGTACTTC CASSVRDRGDEQYF
NA TRBD2 TRBJ2-5 15 TRBV12-3/TRBV12-4 TGTGCCAGCAGTAAACTAGCGGGGGGGCGGGAGACCCAGTACTTC CASSKLAGGRETQYF
NA TRBD1 TRBJ2-7 15 TRBV6-6 TGTGCCAGCAGTAGCCGGGACAGGGAACCCTACGAGCAGTACTTC CASSSRDREPYEQYF
many NA TRBJ1-1 14 TRBV7-9 TGTGCCAGCAGCTTAGGTGCGGTGAACACTGAAGCTTTCTTT CASSLGAVNTEAFF
few TRBD1 TRBJ1-4 13 TRBV15 TGTGCCACCAGCAGGGACAGGGCTGAAAAACTGTTTTTT CATSRDRAEKLFF
NA TRBD2 TRBJ2-1 16 TRBV20-1 TGCAGTGCTAGCGCCCGACTAGCGGGAGGGTACAATGAGCAGTTCTTC CSASARLAGGYNEQFF
once TRBD1 TRBJ2-1 14 TRBV5-4 TGTGCCAGCAGCGAAGACAGGGCCTACAATGAGCAGTTCTTC CASSEDRAYNEQFF
few TRBD1 TRBJ1-1 12 TRBV12-3/TRBV12-4 TGTGCCAGCAGTCCTGACAGGGCTGAAGCTTTCTTT CASSPDRAEAFF
many TRBD2 TRBJ2-5 16 TRBV5-1 TGCGCCAGCAGCCATACTAGCGGGGGGGCTGGGGAGACCCAGTACTTC CASSHTSGGAGETQYF
NA TRBD1 TRBJ1-2 17 TRBV2 TGTGCCAGCAGCTTGAAACCGGGACAGGGTCGGGGCTATGGCTACACCTTC CASSLKPGQGRGYGYTF
NA NA TRBJ2-7 13 TRBV2 TGTGCCAGCAGTGAAAGTCGGATGTACGAGCAGTACTTC CASSESRMYEQYF
many TRBD2 TRBJ2-7 15 TRBV27 TGTGCCAGCAGACGGACTAGCGCCATGCCATACGAGCAGTACTTC CASRRTSAMPYEQYF
NA NA TRBJ1-5 11 TRBV19 TGTGCCAGTAGTAAGGGAGGGGACCGGCATTTT CASSKGGDRHF
many NA TRBJ2-3 15 TRBV6-6 TGTGCCAGCAGTTACGCCAAATTATCTACAGATACGCAGTATTTT CASSYAKLSTDTQYF
NA TRBD1 TRBJ1-1 15 TRBV7-9 TGTGCCAGCCGGGACAGGGGCTTCCTGAACACTGAAGCTTTCTTT CASRDRGFLNTEAFF
many NA TRBJ1-2 13 TRBV5-1 TGCGCCAGCAGCTTGAGACAATTCTATGGCTACACCTTC CASSLRQFYGYTF
NA NA TRBJ1-1 13 TRBV2 TGTGCCAGCAGCCAGGGGTTTAGGACAGAAGCTTTCTTT CASSQGFRTEAFF
few NA TRBJ2-3 12 TRBV13 TGTGCCAGCAGCCCAAGTTCAGATACGCAGTATTTT CASSPSSDTQYF
NA NA TRBJ2-5 13 TRBV4-3 TGCGCCAGCAGCCCCTTTGGGTGGGAGACCCAGTACTTC CASSPFGWETQYF
many NA TRBJ1-4 15 TRBV5-1 TGCGCCAGCAGGGGTAACGGAGGCCCGTCGGAAAAACTGTTTTTT CASRGNGGPSEKLFF
NA NA TRBJ2-3 12 TRBV20-1 TGCAGCGGGGCGTCAGGCACAGATACGCAGTATTTT CSGASGTDTQYF
NA NA TRBJ1-1 14 TRBV7-9 TGTGCCAGCAGCTCTCGGGGGGCAGAACTTGAAGCTTTCTTT CASSSRGAELEAFF
NA NA TRBJ2-7 12 TRBV10-2 TGCGCCAGCTCCGAAGGGGGGCCAGGGCAGTACTTC CASSEGGPGQYF
NA NA TRBJ1-3 15 TRBV2 TGTGCCAGCAGTACCACAGCGGCCTCTGGAAACACCATATATTTT CASSTTAASGNTIYF
NA NA TRBJ1-2 13 TRBV20-1 TGCAGTGCTAGCCGATCCGGGACGGATGGCTACACCTTC CSASRSGTDGYTF
many NA TRBJ1-2 15 TRBV11-1 TGTGCCAGCAGCTTTCTGGGGTTGCCGTGGGATGGCTACACCTTC CASSFLGLPWDGYTF
NA NA TRBJ1-1 12 TRBV2 TGTGCCAGCAGGTCGGACGCGCCTGAAGCTTTCTTT CASRSDAPEAFF
once NA TRBJ1-1 11 TRBV7-9 TGTGCCTGGAGTCGGGCCTATGAAGCTTTCTTT CAWSRAYEAFF
NA NA TRBJ2-2 12 TRBV4-2 TGTGCCAGCAGCCAAGGTTCGGGGGAGCTGTTTTTT CASSQGSGELFF
NA NA TRBJ2-7 14 TRBV5-1 TGCACCAGCAGCCTTGGAGAGTTGCACAATGAGCAGTACTTC CTSSLGELHNEQYF